This is a list of T cell receptor beta chains from one sample in a study of cytomegalovirus exposure and HLA in healthy donors. Data came from immunoSEQ multiplex PCR; TCRdb stores just in-frame clones and leaves some out. The sample yields under 95,000 clones, approximately 91% seen once. The sequenced sample was PBMCs. These receptors were obtained from a young man in good health and CMV-seronegative. Each CDR3 is given with its conserved first and last residue. Each record gives: clone size, J gene, V gene, D gene, CDR3 protein, CDR3 DNA. The D gene is left open where the match is weak. The size field is filled for only some rows; it gives once, few, many or a size class.

clone_size: NA; j_call: TRBJ2-7; v_call: TRBV6-5; d_call: TRBD1; cdr3_aa: CASSYDRGLEQYF; cdr3_nt: TGTGCCAGCAGTTACGACAGGGGGCTCGAGCAGTACTTC
clone_size: few; j_call: TRBJ1-6; v_call: TRBV6-5; d_call: NA; cdr3_aa: CASRPGHNNSPLHF; cdr3_nt: TGTGCCAGCAGGCCGGGACACAATAATTCACCCCTCCACTTT
clone_size: NA; j_call: TRBJ1-4; v_call: TRBV5-5; d_call: NA; cdr3_aa: CASRITGSGEKLFF; cdr3_nt: TGTGCCAGCAGGATTACAGGGAGTGGGGAAAAACTGTTTTTT
clone_size: NA; j_call: TRBJ1-2; v_call: TRBV19; d_call: TRBD1; cdr3_aa: CASSRDRGAYGYTF; cdr3_nt: TGTGCCAGTAGTCGTGACAGGGGCGCCTATGGCTACACCTTC
clone_size: NA; j_call: TRBJ2-1; v_call: TRBV7-2; d_call: NA; cdr3_aa: CASSSSRGGSYNEQFF; cdr3_nt: TGTGCCAGCAGCTCCTCGAGGGGGGGCTCCTACAATGAGCAGTTCTTC
clone_size: NA; j_call: TRBJ1-5; v_call: TRBV5-1; d_call: TRBD1; cdr3_aa: CASSLGAGGDQPQHF; cdr3_nt: TGCGCCAGCAGCTTGGGGGCAGGGGGCGATCAGCCCCAGCATTTT
clone_size: NA; j_call: TRBJ2-7; v_call: TRBV5-1; d_call: TRBD2; cdr3_aa: CASSPGGRNYEQYF; cdr3_nt: TGCGCCAGCAGCCCGGGGGGGCGAAACTACGAGCAGTACTTC
clone_size: once; j_call: TRBJ2-7; v_call: TRBV28; d_call: TRBD1; cdr3_aa: CASSRDRAFYEQYF; cdr3_nt: TGTGCCAGCAGCCGGGACAGGGCCTTCTACGAGCAGTACTTC
clone_size: NA; j_call: TRBJ2-1; v_call: TRBV6-4; d_call: TRBD2; cdr3_aa: CASSAGGALYNEQFF; cdr3_nt: TGTGCCAGCAGTGCGGGGGGGGCACTCTACAATGAGCAGTTCTTC
clone_size: NA; j_call: TRBJ2-3; v_call: TRBV7-2; d_call: NA; cdr3_aa: CASSLNGRGPGDTQYF; cdr3_nt: TGTGCCAGCAGCTTAAATGGGCGGGGGCCCGGGGATACGCAGTATTTT
clone_size: NA; j_call: TRBJ2-2; v_call: TRBV19; d_call: NA; cdr3_aa: CASSIDAGELFF; cdr3_nt: TGTGCCAGTAGTATAGACGCCGGGGAGCTGTTTTTT
clone_size: NA; j_call: TRBJ2-3; v_call: TRBV9; d_call: NA; cdr3_aa: CASSVVAAGTDTQYF; cdr3_nt: TGTGCCAGCAGCGTAGTGGCGGCAGGCACAGATACGCAGTATTTT
clone_size: NA; j_call: TRBJ2-2; v_call: TRBV6-4; d_call: NA; cdr3_aa: CASSVGLGNTGELFF; cdr3_nt: TGTGCCAGCAGTGTGGGCTTAGGAAACACCGGGGAGCTGTTTTTT
clone_size: once; j_call: TRBJ2-1; v_call: TRBV5-1; d_call: TRBD1; cdr3_aa: CASSLQQGWDEQFF; cdr3_nt: TGCGCCAGCAGCTTGCAACAGGGGTGGGATGAGCAGTTCTTC
clone_size: NA; j_call: TRBJ2-1; v_call: TRBV10-3; d_call: TRBD2; cdr3_aa: CAIGTGGSYNEQFF; cdr3_nt: TGTGCCATCGGGACGGGAGGCTCCTACAATGAGCAGTTCTTC
clone_size: NA; j_call: TRBJ1-1; v_call: TRBV7-9; d_call: TRBD1; cdr3_aa: CASSVGKQGATEAFF; cdr3_nt: TGTGCCAGCAGCGTCGGGAAGCAGGGGGCGACTGAAGCTTTCTTT
clone_size: few; j_call: TRBJ2-7; v_call: TRBV13; d_call: TRBD2; cdr3_aa: CASSSPPGLALSYEQYF; cdr3_nt: TGTGCCAGCAGTTCCCCTCCGGGACTAGCCCTCTCCTACGAGCAGTACTTC
clone_size: NA; j_call: TRBJ2-7; v_call: TRBV11-2; d_call: NA; cdr3_aa: CASSLGPTSYYEQYF; cdr3_nt: TGTGCCAGCAGCTTAGGCCCTACCTCCTACTACGAGCAGTACTTC
clone_size: once; j_call: TRBJ2-7; v_call: TRBV9; d_call: NA; cdr3_aa: CASGQRSYEQYF; cdr3_nt: TGTGCCAGCGGACAGAGATCCTACGAGCAGTACTTC
clone_size: NA; j_call: TRBJ2-1; v_call: TRBV20-1; d_call: NA; cdr3_aa: CSARRSPEQFF; cdr3_nt: TGCAGTGCCAGGAGGTCGCCTGAGCAGTTCTTC
clone_size: NA; j_call: TRBJ2-1; v_call: TRBV13; d_call: NA; cdr3_aa: CASSSAGTSNEQFF; cdr3_nt: TGTGCCAGCAGCTCTGCCGGGACTTCCAATGAGCAGTTCTTC
clone_size: NA; j_call: TRBJ1-3; v_call: TRBV9; d_call: NA; cdr3_aa: CASSVTGTGNTIYF; cdr3_nt: TGTGCCAGCAGCGTAACAGGGACGGGAAACACCATATATTTT
clone_size: NA; j_call: TRBJ1-1; v_call: TRBV7-3; d_call: NA; cdr3_aa: CASSLITNTEAFF; cdr3_nt: TGTGCCAGCAGCTTAATTACTAACACTGAAGCTTTCTTT
clone_size: NA; j_call: TRBJ2-3; v_call: TRBV7-9; d_call: NA; cdr3_aa: CASSLAVGAFEPTDTQYF; cdr3_nt: TGTGCCAGCAGCTTAGCGGTAGGGGCCTTCGAACCCACAGATACGCAGTATTTT
clone_size: NA; j_call: TRBJ2-3; v_call: TRBV15; d_call: NA; cdr3_aa: CATSRDVSGLASTDTQYF; cdr3_nt: TGTGCCACCAGCAGAGATGTTTCTGGCCTAGCGAGCACAGATACGCAGTATTTT
clone_size: once; j_call: TRBJ2-5; v_call: TRBV29-1; d_call: NA; cdr3_aa: CSVGQGEETQYF; cdr3_nt: TGCAGCGTTGGGCAGGGTGAAGAGACCCAGTACTTC
clone_size: NA; j_call: TRBJ2-5; v_call: TRBV14; d_call: TRBD1; cdr3_aa: CASSQWGQGFETQYF; cdr3_nt: TGTGCCAGCAGCCAATGGGGACAGGGGTTCGAGACCCAGTACTTC
clone_size: NA; j_call: TRBJ1-1; v_call: TRBV11-2; d_call: NA; cdr3_aa: CASSPSGGTEAFF; cdr3_nt: TGTGCCAGCAGCCCCAGCGGGGGGACTGAAGCTTTCTTT
clone_size: NA; j_call: TRBJ2-3; v_call: TRBV7-9; d_call: NA; cdr3_aa: CASSPGEDTDTQYF; cdr3_nt: TGTGCCAGCAGCCCCGGCGAGGACACAGATACGCAGTATTTT
clone_size: NA; j_call: TRBJ2-5; v_call: TRBV7-6; d_call: NA; cdr3_aa: CASSPTSWETQYF; cdr3_nt: TGTGCCAGCAGCCCGACTAGTTGGGAGACCCAGTACTTC
clone_size: NA; j_call: TRBJ2-2; v_call: TRBV5-1; d_call: NA; cdr3_aa: CASSLAGAGSNTGELFF; cdr3_nt: TGCGCCAGCAGCTTGGCCGGGGCGGGGTCGAACACCGGGGAGCTGTTTTTT
clone_size: NA; j_call: TRBJ2-1; v_call: TRBV15; d_call: TRBD2; cdr3_aa: CATSRGALAGGPGEQFF; cdr3_nt: TGTGCCACCAGCAGGGGTGCCCTAGCGGGGGGGCCGGGTGAGCAGTTCTTC
clone_size: once; j_call: TRBJ1-6; v_call: TRBV5-1; d_call: NA; cdr3_aa: CASSLDRNSPLHF; cdr3_nt: TGCGCCAGCAGCTTGGACAGAAATTCACCCCTCCACTTT
clone_size: NA; j_call: TRBJ2-1; v_call: TRBV4-1; d_call: NA; cdr3_aa: CASSQVLYNEQFF; cdr3_nt: TGCGCCAGCAGCCAAGTCTTGTACAATGAGCAGTTCTTC